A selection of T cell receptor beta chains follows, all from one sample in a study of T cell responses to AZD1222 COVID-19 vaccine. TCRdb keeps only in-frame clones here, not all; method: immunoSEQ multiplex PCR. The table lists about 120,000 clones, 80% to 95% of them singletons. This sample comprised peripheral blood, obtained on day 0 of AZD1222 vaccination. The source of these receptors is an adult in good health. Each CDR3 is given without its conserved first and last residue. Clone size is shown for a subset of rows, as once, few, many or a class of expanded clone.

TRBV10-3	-	AITKESLREAF
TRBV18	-	ASSPGQGHYGYT
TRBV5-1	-	ASLTYPGMNTEAF
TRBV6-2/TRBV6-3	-	ASSSHQLTGKDEKLF
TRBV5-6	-	ASSFIGSGNTIY
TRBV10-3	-	AISYPPTGTNYGYT
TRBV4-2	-	ASSQDGVAGGHGELF
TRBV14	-	AILSNRDGKHFSYEQY
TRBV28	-	ASSLSIGKVAGYT
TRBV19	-	ASSTTGGNQPQH
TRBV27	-	ASSPTGASHYGYT
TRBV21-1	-	ASSTRDQGGYT
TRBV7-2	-	ASSLAGGLNTGELF
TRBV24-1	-	ATSPPGQNQPQH
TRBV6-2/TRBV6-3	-	ASSGLASTDTQY
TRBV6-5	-	ASSDSLPTYEQY
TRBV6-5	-	ASSYFGTSGGETQY
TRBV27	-	ASRSTVTGNTIY
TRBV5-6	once	ASSLAGGLAEAF
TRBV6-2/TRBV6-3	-	ASSYAAVNYGYT
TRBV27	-	ASSIISQTEAF
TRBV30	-	AWKIPGDDTEAF
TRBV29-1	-	SVGQGVSTEAF
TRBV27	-	ASSLPRGEQY
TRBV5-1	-	ASSYSSRAGKLF